Sequencing of this T cell receptor beta chain was carried out in a study of blood T cell repertoires in COVID-19. Clones were sequenced by immunoSEQ multiplex PCR, and TCRdb holds only the in-frame ones, with some missing. The sample consists of 90,000 to 150,000 clones, roughly 82% of them appearing once. Germline V gene data show CDR1 as SGHNT and CDR2 as YENEEA. The trim removed 6 bases at V and 3 bases at J, leaving 8 bases unmatched. The CDR3 contains 16 residues. The receptor was isolated from a human donor in a cohort sampled during active COVID-19. Sequenced material: peripheral blood. The J gene is TRBJ2-3, the V gene TRBV11-3; 11 nucleotides align to TRBD2. CDR3 in DNA: TGTGCCAGCAGTCCTATGGCTAGCGGGGGGACAGATACGCAGTATTTT. It codes for CASSPMASGGTDTQYF.